Included here is one T cell receptor (beta chain) sequence, with context. The sample is drawn from a study of blood T cell repertoires in COVID-19. On the study more broadly: Italy, Spain and the United States were the sources of the convalescent and acute COVID-19 samples. In each case, the material was cDNA or gDNA derived from T cells, B-cell-depleted T cells, or PBMCs.

Authors' methods: Amplification of reference gene primers provided the estimated nucleated cell counts. Only in-frame clones appear in the TCRdb table, and some are missing; sequencing was by immunoSEQ multiplex PCR. V, J and clone size are taken as reported in that table, and D and trimming were inferred from the DNA itself. The table includes a few hundred thousand clones, roughly 85% detected once. Those enrolled, adults aged roughly 18 to 89 years, came from some 25 US areas. The CDR3 extends over 12 amino acids. Germline CDR1 is SNHLY and CDR2 is FYNNEI. The J segment lost 15 bases and the V segment lost 5 bases, leaving 10 bases of the junction unmatched.

This chain connects TRBV2 to TRBJ1-5; the match to TRBD1 covers 7 bases. This receptor was identified in a middle-aged woman with acute COVID-19. Sequences were obtained from PBMCs or T cells enriched from blood (not recorded which). The CDR3 DNA is TGTGCCAGCAGTCAGTCGCAGGGGGAAAGGCATTTT. This translates into CASSQSQGERHF.